One and the same sample provided the 26 T cell receptor beta chains below, sequenced in a study of shared clonotypes between healthy human individuals. The protocol was immunoSEQ multiplex PCR, while the TCRdb copy is restricted to in-frame clones and leaves out a portion. Found here are approximately 2.3 million clones, more than 85% of them singletons; the top ten hold 0.39%. What was sequenced was naive CD4+ T cells from PBMCs. The subset was: CD45RA+ positively selected. These receptors were collected from a young man in good health. Some clones in this sample may be carry-over from other donors' samples.

The J gene is TRBJ2-1, the V gene TRBV30; 7 bases match TRBD2. CDR3 size: 12 residues. Germline CDR1 and CDR2: GTSNPN and SVGIG (reference sequence). In nucleotides, the CDR3 is TGTGCGGCTAGCGGAACCTACAATGAGCAGTTCTTC. Amino acids: CAASGTYNEQFF.

The rearrangement joins TRBV7-8 to TRBJ1-2; D remains ambiguous. Germline values: CDR1 SGHVS, CDR2 FQNEAQ. Trimming left V 11 bases short and J 4 bases short, with 17 bases between. This CDR3 has 13 residues. The CDR3, as DNA: TGTGCCGCCGGCGGAGACCAAAGCTATGGCTACACCTTC. Residues: CAAGGDQSYGYTF.

This chain links TRBV5-6 with TRBJ2-1; 7 bases are a match to TRBD2. Losses at the gene ends were 0 bases for V and 8 bases for J; bases not matched to a gene: 2. CDR1 and CDR2 from the germline V gene are SGHDT and YYEEEE. CDR3 length equals 13 residues. CDR3: CASSLGREYEQFF. The CDR3 DNA sequence: TGTGCCAGCAGCTTGGGGCGGGAGTATGAGCAGTTCTTC.

The chain employs TRBV7-2 and TRBJ2-1; TRBD2 agrees at 7 bases. In germline, CDR1 is SGHTA, CDR2 FQGNSA. CDR3 size: 16 residues. With V trimmed by 4 bases and J by 2 bases, 8 bases remained unmatched. The CDR3 DNA follows: TGTGCCAGCAGCTACCTAACTAGCGCCGCCTACAATGAGCAGTTCTTC. It encodes CASSYLTSAAYNEQFF.

This clone was observed a single time. CDR3 loop: CASRTDRVSRGYGYTF. CDR3 sequence (DNA): TGTGCCAGCAGGACCGACCGTGTAAGTCGGGGCTATGGCTACACCTTC. This sequence joins TRBV5-4 and TRBJ1-2; D gene unclear. Trimming shortened V by 5 bases and J by 4 bases, and 21 bases separated the two germline ends. This CDR3 spans 16 amino acids. Germline CDR1 SGHNT, CDR2 YYREEE (reference sequence).

This chain connects TRBV2 to TRBJ1-3; possible D gene TRBD1, 6 bases. Germline CDR1 and CDR2: SNHLY and FYNNEI. The CDR3 contains 14 residues. V was trimmed by 4 bases and J by 4 bases, leaving 11 bases between them. CDR3 bases: TGTGCCAGCAGTGGGACAGTGAGGGGAAACACCATATATTTT. Protein product: CASSGTVRGNTIYF.

A remark on this clone: The sample holds other DNA sequences that translate to the same CDR3. V usage is TRBV9 and J usage is TRBJ1-2; no definite D call. CDR3 length: 13 residues. The V end was cut by 2 bases, the J end by 2 bases, with 7 bases between. Germline CDR1 reads SGDLS; CDR2 reads YYNGEE. CDR3 bases: TGTGCCAGCAGCGTGGACGAAAACTATGGCTACACCTTC. Amino acids: CASSVDENYGYTF.

This sequence joins TRBV9 and TRBJ2-1, with unresolved D. CDR3 length: 15 residues. The germline CDR1 and CDR2 sequences are SGDLS and YYNGEE. V was cut by 7 bases and J by 10 bases, with 24 bases left in between. The CDR3, as DNA: TGTGCCAGCGGCCCCGGGTTGCGGCCCGCCGGGGAGCAGTTCTTC. This sequence encodes CASGPGLRPAGEQFF.

The V gene is TRBV28, the J gene TRBJ1-4, with D uncertain. Germline V gene lookup returns CDR1 MDHEN and CDR2 SYDVKM. V shed 6 bases and J shed 10 bases, with 12 bases lying between them. The CDR3 contains 12 residues. The CDR3 spells CASSPISGKLFF. The CDR3 DNA follows: TGTGCCAGCAGCCCAATCTCCGGAAAACTGTTTTTT.

This chain links TRBV28 with TRBJ1-4; no clear D. With 8 bases removed from V and 8 bases from J, the gap between germline ends came to 12 bases. Per germline, CDR1 MDHEN and CDR2 SYDVKM. The CDR3 spans 12 residues. The CDR3 here is CASGRSTEKLFF. The CDR3 DNA reads as TGTGCCAGCGGGCGATCCACCGAAAAACTGTTTTTT.

This chain joins TRBV23-1 and TRBJ1-1; 8 bases are shared with TRBD1. TRBV23-1 belongs to the ORF category, with a function that is uncertain. The CDR3 is 15 amino acids. J lost 6 bases, V lost 3 bases, and 9 bases had no gene match. The CDR3 DNA follows: TGCGCCAGCAGTCATCCCGACAGGGGATTATCTGAAGCTTTCTTT. Its translation is CASSHPDRGLSEAFF.

The genes are TRBV5-1 and TRBJ2-7, with 7 positions matching TRBD1. V trimming: 5 bases; J trimming: 4 bases; junction bases outside the gene matches: 3. Germline CDR1 is SGHRS and CDR2 is YFSETQ. The CDR3 extends over 12 amino acids. The CDR3 region has the DNA TGCGCCAGCAGGTCACAGGGGTACGAGCAGTACTTC. This translates into CASRSQGYEQYF.

V is TRBV5-8 and J is TRBJ1-4; a weak D match, TRBD1 (5 bases). Germline V gives CDR1 SGHTS, CDR2 YDEGEE. This CDR3 region has 15 residues. V gave up 1 base and J gave up 7 bases, with 14 bases separating them. The CDR3 DNA sequence: TGTGCCAGCAGCTTGAGGGGTTGGGTTAGTGAAAAACTGTTTTTT. Protein: CASSLRGWVSEKLFF.

The V and J genes are TRBV7-9 and TRBJ2-1, with D tentatively TRBD2 (5 bases). Germline assignment: CDR1 SEHNR and CDR2 FQNEAQ (reference sequence). Trimming cost V 5 bases and J 8 bases, with 16 bases left between them. The CDR3 length is 14 residues. In nucleotides, the CDR3 is TGTGCCAGCAGCCCCGATTCAACTAGATATGAGCAGTTCTTC. It codes for CASSPDSTRYEQFF.

The genes are TRBV28 and TRBJ2-1, with 7 bases lining up with TRBD1. J lost 11 bases, V lost 6 bases, and 7 bases had no gene match. Germline assignment: CDR1 MDHEN and CDR2 SYDVKM. The CDR3 sequence is 12 residues long. In DNA, the CDR3 is TGTGCCAGCAGCGAAGGACAGGTGAAGCAGTTCTTC. This encodes CASSEGQVKQFF.

V and J are TRBV9 and TRBJ2-1; D remains unclear. The CDR3 contains 15 residues. Trimming cost V 2 bases and J 0 bases, with 9 bases left between them. Germline loops: CDR1 SGDLS, CDR2 YYNGEE. In DNA form, the CDR3 reads TGTGCCAGCAGCGTCAGCCCGAGCTCCTACAATGAGCAGTTCTTC. Translating gives CASSVSPSSYNEQFF.

The chain uses TRBV30 and TRBJ1-2; D remains unclear. CDR1 and CDR2 from the germline V gene are GTSNPN and SVGIG (reference sequence). The CDR3 totals 15 residues. V was trimmed by 1 base and J by 8 bases, leaving 20 bases between them. In DNA, the CDR3 is TGTGCCTGGAGTGCATTACTCCGGGGTGTCGGGGGCTACACCTTC. Encoded protein: CAWSALLRGVGGYTF.

The J gene is TRBJ2-1, the V gene TRBV19; D uncertain. The CDR3 contains 15 residues. V shed 3 bases and J shed 0 bases, with 9 bases lying between them. Germline V gene data show CDR1 as LNHDA and CDR2 as SQIVND (reference sequence). CDR3: CASSIQLSSYNEQFF. In nucleotides, the CDR3 is TGTGCCAGTAGTATCCAACTATCCTCCTACAATGAGCAGTTCTTC.

V and J are TRBV5-6 and TRBJ2-5; D is unresolved. The J call is in doubt because the DNA end fits TRBJ2-7 better. Per germline, CDR1 SGHDT and CDR2 YYEEEE. This CDR3 spans 13 amino acids. The CDR3 reads CASTPGRTHEQYF. DNA for the CDR3: TGTGCCAGCACCCCTGGCAGGACCCACGAGCAGTACTTC.

V usage is TRBV4-3 and J usage is TRBJ2-1; D is uncertain. Deletions cut 3 bases from V and 6 bases from J, with 12 bases between. Germline CDR1 LGHNA, CDR2 YSLEER. This CDR3 region has 14 residues. The CDR3 loop reads CASSQGNKGNEQFF. The CDR3 bases are TGCGCCAGCAGCCAGGGAAACAAAGGCAATGAGCAGTTCTTC.

The chain uses TRBV28 and TRBJ1-4; D ambiguous. This CDR3 comprises 15 residues. The germline gives CDR1 MDHEN, CDR2 SYDVKM. V lost 6 bases to trimming and J lost 6 bases, with 17 bases between them. CDR3 DNA sequence: TGTGCCAGCAGCTTAAGCCGCGCCGGGGATGAAAAACTGTTTTTT. The encoded protein is CASSLSRAGDEKLFF.

This clone was seen only once. The rearrangement joins TRBV5-6 to TRBJ2-7; D is possibly TRBD1 (6 bases). Germline V gene sequence: CDR1 SGHDT, CDR2 YYEEEE. The CDR3 runs to 17 residues. Trimming shortened V by 6 bases and J by 0 bases, and 22 bases separated the two germline ends. CDR3 loop: CASTSHNRVGNSYEQYF. The CDR3 region has the DNA TGTGCCAGCACCTCTCACAACAGGGTAGGCAACTCCTACGAGCAGTACTTC.

The chain recombines TRBV6-6 with TRBJ1-1; 7 nucleotides align to TRBD1. Germline CDR1 reads MNHNY; CDR2 reads SVGAGI (reference sequence). The trim removed 2 bases at V and 4 bases at J, leaving 4 bases unmatched. The CDR3 is 14 amino acids. CDR3 loop: CASSYRDRATEAFF. The DNA of the CDR3 is TGTGCCAGCAGTTACAGAGACAGGGCCACTGAAGCTTTCTTT.

V is TRBV18 and J is TRBJ1-4; D call uncertain. There are 15 residues in the CDR3. The ends were cut back, 6 bases at V and 0 bases at J, with 11 bases in the middle. Germline V gives CDR1 KGHSH, CDR2 LQKENI. The CDR3 spells CASSPNMATNEKLFF. The CDR3 DNA sequence: TGTGCCAGCTCTCCGAACATGGCAACTAATGAAAAACTGTTTTTT.

This chain links TRBV15 with TRBJ2-7; D uncertain. Germline V gene sequence: CDR1 LNHNV, CDR2 YYDKDF (reference sequence). Trimming pared 4 bases from V and 6 bases from J, leaving 13 bases between. The CDR3 extends over 13 amino acids. The CDR3 region is CATSTRALPEQYF. In DNA form, the CDR3 reads TGTGCCACCAGCACCCGGGCCTTGCCCGAGCAGTACTTC. The full variable domain, its missing parts supplied by reference TRBV15 and TRBJ2-7, is DAMVIQNPRYQVTQFGKPVTLSCSQTLNHNVMYWYQQKSSQAPKLLFHYYDKDFNNEADTPDNFQSRRPNTSFCFLDIRSPGLGDTAMYLCATSTRALPEQYFGPGTRLTVT.

The gene calls are TRBV4-2 and TRBJ2-7, with TRBD2 identical over 12 bases. The CDR3 length is 16 residues. J was trimmed by 0 bases and V by 4 bases; bases with no gene match: 4. The germline CDR1 and CDR2 sequences are LGHNA and YNFKEQ. This chain's CDR3 is CASSPGLAGSSYEQYF. The CDR3 DNA reads TGTGCCAGCAGCCCAGGACTAGCGGGATCCTCCTACGAGCAGTACTTC.